Described below is a single T cell receptor beta chain sequence and its context. The target antigen is unknown. The sample is drawn from a study of shared clonotypes between healthy human individuals. Findings and limits, study-wide: A reduction in generation probabilities was seen for non-shared clonotypes relative to those shared by all four donors.

Subsets obtained from CD4+ cells comprised CD45RA+ naive and CD45RA-negative memory cells. The germline V gene encodes CDR1 PRHDT and CDR2 FYEKMQ (reference sequence). The CDR3 covers 15 residues. Trimming left V 0 bases short and J 0 bases short, with 9 bases between. Using immunoSEQ multiplex PCR, the repertoire was profiled, and TCRdb retains in-frame clones only, with some absent. This table has hundreds of thousands of clones, over 65% appearing once. The TCR sequence derives from a woman aged 30 to 39 in good health. V is TRBV13 and J is TRBJ2-7; D is unresolved. The source material was memory CD4+ T cells sorted from blood. The subset: CD45RA-negative fraction. CDR3 in amino acids: CASSLGQDASYEQYF. DNA for the CDR3: TGTGCCAGCAGCTTAGGCCAGGACGCCTCCTACGAGCAGTACTTC.